Here is one T cell receptor beta chain with its context. The ends lost 4 bases at V and 4 bases at J; junction bases unmatched: 13. Germline-derived CDR1 and CDR2 are KGHDR and SFDVKD. CDR3 length: 17 residues. The data were obtained in a study of blood T cell repertoires in COVID-19. As originally analysed: Counts of nucleated cells, estimated from reference gene primer amplification, were obtained. Clones were read by immunoSEQ multiplex PCR, and TCRdb kept only the in-frame ones, dropping some. V, J and clone size derive from that table, while D and trimming were established from the DNA sequence. This table holds under 250,000 clones, approximately 91% found once.

The receptor was isolated from a man in his 60s who had recovered from COVID-19. This chain uses TRBV24-1 with TRBJ2-5; 8 bases match TRBD2. Sequencing was carried out using peripheral blood. Here the CDR3 DNA reads TGTGCCACCAGTGAATTAGCGGGAAACGGGATCCGAGAGACCCAGTACTTC. Amino acids: CATSELAGNGIRETQYF.